A selection of T cell receptor beta chains follows, all from one sample in a study of T-cell reconstitution after alpha-beta-depleted transplantation in children. TCRdb reprocessed the PCR reads with MiXCR, giving one entry per CDR3 protein. The sample consists of under 100,000 distinct CDR3 sequences, about 14% of them appearing once. Here the sequenced sample was PBMCs, mostly from graft donor cells, taken 180 days after TCRalphabeta/CD19-depleted stem cell transplant. These receptors were collected from a male patient aged 2 to 9 who had a stem cell transplant for acute lymphoblastic leukemia, so the T cells may come from the graft donor. Both conserved end residues are part of each CDR3. Not every row has a clone size; where given, it reads once, few, many or a size class.

TRBV28	.	TRBJ2-5	CASSFWGGETQYF
TRBV21-1	few	TRBJ2-5	CASSKRRQGYFQETQYF
TRBV24-1	many	TRBJ1-2	CATSDRQYGYTF
TRBV20-1	.	TRBJ1-4	CSAPGRNEKLFF
TRBV10-3	.	TRBJ1-2	CAISEPREREGYTF
TRBV10-3	many	TRBJ2-7	CAIRPGQRYEQYF
TRBV29-1	.	TRBJ1-1	CSAGRETEAFF
TRBV5-1	few	TRBJ1-5	CASSSPGPNQPQHF
TRBV6-2/TRBV6-3	few	TRBJ2-3	CASSPAPHTDTQYF
TRBV5-1	few	TRBJ1-5	CASSLAGNQPQHF
TRBV7-9	many	TRBJ2-5	CASSPGGEGLETQYF
TRBV12-3/TRBV12-4	few	TRBJ2-7	CAVRKGMGEQYF
TRBV20-1	few	TRBJ2-7	CSARRFGQAYEQYF
TRBV4-1	few	TRBJ2-3	CASSQSISGGLADTQYF
TRBV5-6	few	TRBJ2-1	CASSPPWLAMDEQFF
TRBV29-1	.	TRBJ1-2	CSVEEVGLGLYGYTF
TRBV20-1	many	TRBJ2-1	CSARNLGGGSLSYNEQFF
TRBV4-3	few	TRBJ2-7	CASSLRQGGEQYF
TRBV4-3	.	TRBJ2-5	CASSPRIGTAQAAQYF
TRBV12-3/TRBV12-4	.	TRBJ2-1	CASSLVGGHSYNEQFF
TRBV7-2	many	TRBJ2-5	CASSNQGLAGETQYF
TRBV11-2	many	TRBJ2-1	CASSSSPGLGVDEQFF
TRBV7-2	.	TRBJ2-2	CASSYKSGGATGELFF
TRBV20-1	few	TRBJ1-2	CSAREFKGRDGTYGYTF
TRBV6-5	few	TRBJ2-7	CASSYLGQTGNEQYF
TRBV28	.	TRBJ2-7	CASRRAGPSSYEQYF
TRBV5-1	.	TRBJ2-7	CASSVDRLSYEQYF
TRBV7-9	.	TRBJ1-2	CASSPTTGGYGYTF
TRBV6-1	few	TRBJ2-3	CASSSGTSGVTLTDTQYF
TRBV6-5	few	TRBJ2-7	CASSYSEPGLGYEQYF
TRBV9	few	TRBJ1-4	CASSVDWGAGEKLFF
TRBV20-1	many	TRBJ2-3	CSAPPPGGWTDTQYF
TRBV4-3	few	TRBJ2-3	CASSQRGAISTDTQYF
TRBV7-2	.	TRBJ1-2	CASSRTVYGYTF
TRBV7-2	.	TRBJ1-6	CASSPPRQTYNSPLHF
TRBV11-3	.	TRBJ2-2	CASSPRGGGGTGELFF
TRBV3-1	once	TRBJ2-1	CASSLPGLRLNEQFF
TRBV5-1	many	TRBJ1-1	CASSPGVLRGGPWEAFF
TRBV7-2	many	TRBJ2-5	CASSLQHETQYF
TRBV12-3/TRBV12-4	.	TRBJ2-5	CASSSLRDRAAQYF